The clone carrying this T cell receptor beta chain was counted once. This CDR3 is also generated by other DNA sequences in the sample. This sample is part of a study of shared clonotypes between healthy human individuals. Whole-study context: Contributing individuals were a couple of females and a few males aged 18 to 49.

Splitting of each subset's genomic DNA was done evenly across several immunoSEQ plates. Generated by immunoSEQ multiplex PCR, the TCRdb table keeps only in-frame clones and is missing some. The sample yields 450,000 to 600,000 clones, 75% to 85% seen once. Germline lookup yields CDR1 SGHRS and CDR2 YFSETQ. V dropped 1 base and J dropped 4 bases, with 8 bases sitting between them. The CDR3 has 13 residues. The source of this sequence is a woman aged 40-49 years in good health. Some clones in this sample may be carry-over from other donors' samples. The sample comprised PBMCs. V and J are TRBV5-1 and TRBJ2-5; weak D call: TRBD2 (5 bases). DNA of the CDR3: TGCGCCAGCAGCTTGAGGAGCGGAGAGACCCAGTACTTC. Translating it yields CASSLRSGETQYF. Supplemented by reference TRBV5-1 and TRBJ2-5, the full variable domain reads KAGVTQTPRYLIKTRGQQVTLSCSPISGHRSVSWYQQTPGQGLQFLFEYFSETQRNKGNFPGRFSGRQFSNSRSEMNVSTLELGDSALYLCASSLRSGETQYFGPGTRLLVL.